Listed below are T cell receptor beta chains from one sample, sequenced in a study of metastatic and nonmetastatic thyroid tumors. MiXCR re-clonotyped the PCR reads for TCRdb. The repertoire holds about 85,000 clones, with 8.6% as singletons. Material for sequencing was blood. The origin of the receptors is a female donor with papillary thyroid cancer or a benign thyroid nodule (not recorded which). Some clones in this sample may be carry-over from other donors' samples. Each CDR3 is given with its conserved first and last residue. The D gene is left open where the match is weak. Size values are once, few and many counts, or a class for expanded clones, and some rows have none.

many,TRBJ1-1,-,TRBV7-4,CASSPTGMVTEAFF,TGTGCCAGCAGCCCCACAGGGATGGTCACTGAAGCTTTCTTT
many,TRBJ2-2,-,TRBV2,CASTLTGQNTGELFF,TGTGCCAGCACCCTTACAGGCCAGAACACCGGGGAGCTGTTTTTT
many,TRBJ2-5,-,TRBV7-2,CASSLTGTQETQYF,TGTGCCAGCAGCTTGACAGGAACCCAAGAGACCCAGTACTTC
many,TRBJ2-5,TRBD2,TRBV6-6,CASSYATSGGLKTQYF,TGTGCCAGCAGTTACGCAACTAGCGGGGGGCTGAAGACCCAGTACTTC
many,TRBJ2-3,-,TRBV5-1,CASSWTVFGADTQYF,TGCGCCAGCAGCTGGACAGTCTTCGGGGCAGATACGCAGTATTTT
many,TRBJ2-5,TRBD1,TRBV7-2,CASSSRQGQETQYF,TGTGCCAGCAGCTCTCGACAGGGCCAAGAGACCCAGTACTTC
many,TRBJ2-5,TRBD1,TRBV28,CASSAPQGAPQETQYF,TGTGCCAGCAGTGCGCCGCAGGGGGCACCCCAAGAGACCCAGTACTTC
many,TRBJ1-2,-,TRBV29-1,CSARSGTQGNKGYTF,TGCAGCGCACGATCCGGGACCCAGGGAAATAAGGGCTACACCTTC
many,TRBJ2-1,-,TRBV4-1,CASSQGDREHNEQFF,TGCGCCAGCAGCCAAGGCGATCGGGAGCACAATGAGCAGTTCTTC
many,TRBJ2-1,TRBD2,TRBV5-1,CASRSGETYNEQFF,TGCGCCAGCAGAAGCGGGGAGACCTACAATGAGCAGTTCTTC
many,TRBJ1-6,TRBD1,TRBV7-9,CASSLVLGQGTSPLHF,TGTGCCAGCAGCTTAGTTTTGGGACAGGGTACCTCACCCCTCCACTTT
few,TRBJ2-2,TRBD2,TRBV12-3/TRBV12-4,CASSISGGANTGELFF,TGTGCCAGCAGCATATCGGGGGGAGCGAACACCGGGGAGCTGTTTTTT
many,TRBJ2-3,-,TRBV3-1,CASSQDRQGTDTQYF,TGTGCCAGCAGCCAAGATCGCCAGGGCACAGATACGCAGTATTTT
many,TRBJ1-3,-,TRBV13,CASSPGHSGNTIYF,TGTGCCAGCAGCCCGGGACACTCTGGAAACACCATATATTTT
-,TRBJ2-7,TRBD1,TRBV20-1,CSAQTGMLGEQYF,TGCAGTGCTCAGACAGGGATGCTGGGCGAGCAGTACTTC
many,TRBJ1-5,-,TRBV4-1,CASSQPGRSLAQHF,TGCGCCAGCAGCCAGCCAGGACGATCGCTGGCCCAGCATTTT
many,TRBJ2-2,-,TRBV7-2,CASSLNNPTGELFF,TGTGCCAGCAGCTTAAATAATCCTACCGGGGAGCTGTTTTTT
many,TRBJ2-5,-,TRBV7-2,CASSFGQQETQYF,TGTGCCAGCAGCTTCGGACAGCAAGAGACCCAGTACTTC
many,TRBJ2-7,-,TRBV7-3,CASRIAGTDSYEQYF,TGTGCCAGCAGAATCGCCGGGACGGACTCCTACGAGCAGTACTTC
many,TRBJ1-5,-,TRBV20-1,CSARREEAGNQPQHF,TGCAGTGCTAGAAGGGAGGAGGCGGGCAATCAGCCCCAGCATTTT
many,TRBJ2-1,-,TRBV11-1,CASSNRDGNNEQFF,TGTGCCAGCAGCAACCGGGACGGAAACAATGAGCAGTTCTTC
once,TRBJ2-5,-,TRBV2,CASSPYQETQYF,TGTGCCAGCAGTCCCTACCAAGAGACCCAGTACTTC
many,TRBJ1-1,-,TRBV6-4,CASSPRANTEAFF,TGTGCCAGCAGCCCCAGGGCGAACACTGAAGCTTTCTTT
many,TRBJ2-5,TRBD1,TRBV30,CAWGQGAQETQYF,TGTGCCTGGGGACAGGGGGCACAAGAGACCCAGTACTTC
-,TRBJ1-2,TRBD1,TRBV5-1,CASRSGTANYGYTF,TGCGCCAGTCGGTCCGGGACAGCTAACTATGGCTACACCTTC
-,TRBJ2-1,TRBD1,TRBV5-1,CASSLTGGTLSYNEQFF,TGCGCCAGCAGCTTGACAGGGGGAACTCTTTCCTACAATGAGCAGTTCTTC
many,TRBJ1-3,-,TRBV28,CASSLGHSGNTIYF,TGTGCCAGCAGTTTGGGGCATTCTGGAAACACCATATATTTT
-,TRBJ1-1,TRBD1,TRBV5-1,CASSLASGGTEAFF,TGCGCCAGCAGCTTGGCCTCAGGGGGCACTGAAGCTTTCTTT
many,TRBJ1-4,-,TRBV28,CATTARQSRGKLFF,TGTGCCACCACGGCCCGGCAATCCCGCGGAAAACTGTTTTTT